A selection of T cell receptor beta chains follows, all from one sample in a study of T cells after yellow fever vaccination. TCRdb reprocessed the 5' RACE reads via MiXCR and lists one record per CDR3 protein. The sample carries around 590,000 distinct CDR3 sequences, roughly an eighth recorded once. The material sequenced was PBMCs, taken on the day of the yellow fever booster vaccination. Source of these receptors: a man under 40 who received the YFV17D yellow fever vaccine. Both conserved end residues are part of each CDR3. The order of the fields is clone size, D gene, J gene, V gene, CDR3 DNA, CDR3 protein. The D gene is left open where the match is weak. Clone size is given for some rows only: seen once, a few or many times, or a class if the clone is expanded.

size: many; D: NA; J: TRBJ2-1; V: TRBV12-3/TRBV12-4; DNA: TGTGCCAGCAGGTACTACCGTACGGGTGAGCAGTTCTTC; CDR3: CASRYYRTGEQFF
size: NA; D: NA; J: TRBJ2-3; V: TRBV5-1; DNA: TGCGCCAGCAGCGCTCGAAAAACAGATACGCAGTATTTT; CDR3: CASSARKTDTQYF
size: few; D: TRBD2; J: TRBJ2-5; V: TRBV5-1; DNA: TGCGCCAGCAGCTTGGTTCGGGGACTAGCGGGGGACATCCAAGAGACCCAGTACTTC; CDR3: CASSLVRGLAGDIQETQYF
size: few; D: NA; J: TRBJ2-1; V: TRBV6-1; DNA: TGTGCCAGCAGTGGCAGGGCCCGCGATGGCAATGAGCAGTTCTTC; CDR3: CASSGRARDGNEQFF
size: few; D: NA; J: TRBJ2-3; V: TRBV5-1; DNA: TGCGCCAGCAGCTTGTGGCAGTCAGATACGCAGTATTTT; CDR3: CASSLWQSDTQYF
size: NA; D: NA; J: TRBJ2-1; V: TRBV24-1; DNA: TGTGCCACCAGTGAACCAGGACCCTACAATGAGCAGTTCTTC; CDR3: CATSEPGPYNEQFF
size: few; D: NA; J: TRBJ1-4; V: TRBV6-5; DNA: TGTGCCAGCAGTTCGGGGGCTTTTGAAAAACTGTTTTTT; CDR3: CASSSGAFEKLFF
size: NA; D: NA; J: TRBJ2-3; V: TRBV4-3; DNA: TGCGCCAGCAGCCAAGGGAGCGGCCTGGGGGATACGCAGTATTTT; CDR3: CASSQGSGLGDTQYF
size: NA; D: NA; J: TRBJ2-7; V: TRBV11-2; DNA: TGTGCCAGCAGCTTAAACACCGTCTCCTACGAGCAGTACTTC; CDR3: CASSLNTVSYEQYF
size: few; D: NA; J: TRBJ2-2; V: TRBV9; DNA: TGTGCCAGCAGCCCCAACCGGGACACCTACTCCACCGGGGAGCTGTTTTTT; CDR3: CASSPNRDTYSTGELFF
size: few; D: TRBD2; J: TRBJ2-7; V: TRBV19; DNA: TGTGCCAGTAGTATGAGGGGACTAGCGGGAGGTGAGCAGTACTTC; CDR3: CASSMRGLAGGEQYF
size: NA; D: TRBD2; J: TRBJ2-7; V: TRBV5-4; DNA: TGTGCCAGCAGCCGCGGGGGGGAATACTACGAGCAGTACTTC; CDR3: CASSRGGEYYEQYF
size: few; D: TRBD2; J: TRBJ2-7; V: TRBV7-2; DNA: TGTGCCAGCAGCTTGGCGGGAGGGGGGGGAGAGCAGTACTTC; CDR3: CASSLAGGGGEQYF
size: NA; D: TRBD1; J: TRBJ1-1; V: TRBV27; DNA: TGTGCCAGCAGGGTACAGGGGGGCGTCACTGAAGCTTTCTTT; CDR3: CASRVQGGVTEAFF
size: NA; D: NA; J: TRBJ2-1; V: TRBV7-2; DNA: TGTGCCAGCAGCTTAGACAGGGGAGGATACAATGAGCAGTTCTTC; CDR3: CASSLDRGGYNEQFF
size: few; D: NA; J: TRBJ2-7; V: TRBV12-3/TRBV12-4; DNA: TGTGCCAGCAGCTCGGAGACTAGTACCTACGAGCAGTACTTC; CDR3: CASSSETSTYEQYF
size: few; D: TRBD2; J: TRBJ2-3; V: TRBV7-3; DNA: TGTGCCAGCAGCTTACTAGCGGGATTAGATACGCAGTATTTT; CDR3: CASSLLAGLDTQYF
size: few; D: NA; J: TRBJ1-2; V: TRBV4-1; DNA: TGCGCCAGCAGCCAAGATTGGGGGACCGGTGGCTACACCTTC; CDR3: CASSQDWGTGGYTF
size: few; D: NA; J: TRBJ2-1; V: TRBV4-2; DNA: TGTGCCAGCAGCCAAGGGGCTGATGAGCAGTTCTTC; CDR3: CASSQGADEQFF
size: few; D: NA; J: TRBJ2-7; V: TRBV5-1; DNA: TGCGCCAGCAGAATCGGGGGCTCGGAGCAGTACTTC; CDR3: CASRIGGSEQYF
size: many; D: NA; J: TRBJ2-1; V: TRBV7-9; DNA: TGTGCCAGCAGCTTCCTCTTGCGTGACCACAATGAGCAGTTCTTC; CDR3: CASSFLLRDHNEQFF
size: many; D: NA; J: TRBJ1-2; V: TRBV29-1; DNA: TGCAGCGTTGGGGCCGGGACCCAGAGGGATGGCTACACCTTC; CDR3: CSVGAGTQRDGYTF
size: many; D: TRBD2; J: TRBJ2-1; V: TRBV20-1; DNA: TGCAGTGCTAGAGATTTTAGCGGGAGCTCCTACAATGAGCAGTTCTTC; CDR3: CSARDFSGSSYNEQFF
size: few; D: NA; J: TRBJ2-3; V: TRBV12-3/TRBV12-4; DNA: TGTGCCAGCAGCCAGTTCACAGATACGCAGTATTTT; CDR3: CASSQFTDTQYF
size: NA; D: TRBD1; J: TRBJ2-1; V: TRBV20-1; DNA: TGCAGTGCAGACGGACAGGGGGCTTGGTACAATGAGCAGTTCTTC; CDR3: CSADGQGAWYNEQFF
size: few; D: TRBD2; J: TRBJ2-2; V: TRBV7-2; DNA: TGTGCCAGCAGGTTAACGGGAGGGGCGAACACCGGGGAGCTGTTTTTT; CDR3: CASRLTGGANTGELFF
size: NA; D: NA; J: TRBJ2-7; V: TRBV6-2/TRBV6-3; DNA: TGTGCCAGCAGGCGACGGGGGGCGACCTACGAGCAGTACTTC; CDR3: CASRRRGATYEQYF
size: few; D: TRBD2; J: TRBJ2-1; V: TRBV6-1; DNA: TGTGCCAGCAAAGAAGCGGGAAACTTATGGAATGAGCAGTTCTTC; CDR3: CASKEAGNLWNEQFF
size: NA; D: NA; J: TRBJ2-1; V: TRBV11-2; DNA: TGTGCCAGCAGCTTTAGGTTGTTGGACAATGAGCAGTTCTTC; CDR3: CASSFRLLDNEQFF
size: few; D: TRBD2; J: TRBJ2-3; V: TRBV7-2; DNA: TGTGCCAGCAGCTTAGGGGGGGGTTTCCCAGATACGCAGTATTTT; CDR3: CASSLGGGFPDTQYF
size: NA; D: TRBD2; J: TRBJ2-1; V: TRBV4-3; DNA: TGCGCCGGGGGGGTGGGAGTAGTCAATGAGCAGTTCTTC; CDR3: CAGGVGVVNEQFF
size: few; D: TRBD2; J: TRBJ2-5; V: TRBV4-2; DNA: TGTGCCAGCAGCCAAGAAGGCGGGGGACGGGAGACCCAGTACTTC; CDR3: CASSQEGGGRETQYF
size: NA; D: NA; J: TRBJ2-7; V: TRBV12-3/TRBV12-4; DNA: TGTGCCAGCAGTCCTCCAGGTTATTGGGGCGAGCAGTACTTC; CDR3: CASSPPGYWGEQYF
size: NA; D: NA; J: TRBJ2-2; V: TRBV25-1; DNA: TGTGCCAGCCGTAGGGCGAGCGGAATCACCGGGGAGCTGTTTTTT; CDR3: CASRRASGITGELFF
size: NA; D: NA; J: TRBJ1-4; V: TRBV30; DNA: TGTGCCTGGAAAAGAGACAGTGTTCCGGGAAAACTGTTTTTT; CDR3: CAWKRDSVPGKLFF
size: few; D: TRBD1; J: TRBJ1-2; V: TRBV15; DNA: TGTGCCACCAGCAGAGGCGACGGACAGGGCTATGGCTACACCTTC; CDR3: CATSRGDGQGYGYTF
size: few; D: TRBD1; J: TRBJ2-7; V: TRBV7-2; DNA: TGTGCCAGCAGTTACGACAGGGGGAGTGTTCAGCAGTACTTC; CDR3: CASSYDRGSVQQYF
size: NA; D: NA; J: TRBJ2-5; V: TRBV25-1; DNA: TGTGCCAGCAGTGAACAGGCAGGGAAAGAGACCCAGTACTTC; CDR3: CASSEQAGKETQYF
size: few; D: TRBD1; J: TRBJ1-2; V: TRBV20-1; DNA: TGCAGTGCTGTCGGGACAGCCTCCTCCTATGGCTACACCTTC; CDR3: CSAVGTASSYGYTF
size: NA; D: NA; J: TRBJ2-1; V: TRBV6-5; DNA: TGTGACATGCCCCCGGAGCAGTTCTTC; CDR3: CDMPPEQFF
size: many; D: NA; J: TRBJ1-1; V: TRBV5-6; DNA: TGTGCCAGCAGCTTGGTTGAGACTGAAGCTTTCTTT; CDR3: CASSLVETEAFF
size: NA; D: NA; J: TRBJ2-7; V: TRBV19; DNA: TGTGCCAGTAGCCCGGTAGGGCACGGCGAGCAGTACTTC; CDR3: CASSPVGHGEQYF
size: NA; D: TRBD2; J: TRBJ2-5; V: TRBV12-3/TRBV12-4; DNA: TGTGCCAGCAGTGCCGGACAAGACGTAGCGGGACAAGAGACCCAGTACTTC; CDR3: CASSAGQDVAGQETQYF
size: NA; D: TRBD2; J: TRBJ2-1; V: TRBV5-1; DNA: TGCGCCAGCAGCTTGGGATCGGGAGGGCTGTACAATGAGCAGTTCTTC; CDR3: CASSLGSGGLYNEQFF
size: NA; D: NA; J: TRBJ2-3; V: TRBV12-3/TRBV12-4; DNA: TGTGCCAGCAGCCCCGGGGTTCCTACGCAGTATTTT; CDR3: CASSPGVPTQYF
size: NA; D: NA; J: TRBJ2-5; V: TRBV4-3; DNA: TGCGCCAGCAGCCAAGATCGTCCGGGGTTAGAGACCCAGTACTTC; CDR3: CASSQDRPGLETQYF
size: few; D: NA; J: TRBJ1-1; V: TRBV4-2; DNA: TGTGCCAGCAGCCGGGTCGTTGGAGCCGGGGCCACTGAAGCTTTCTTT; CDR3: CASSRVVGAGATEAFF
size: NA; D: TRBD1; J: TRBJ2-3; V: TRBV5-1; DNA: TGCGCCAGTAAACTTTGGACAGGTAGCACAGATACGCAGTATTTT; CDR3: CASKLWTGSTDTQYF
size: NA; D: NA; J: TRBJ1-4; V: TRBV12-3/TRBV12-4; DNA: TGTGCCAGCAGTTTTGATGATGAAAAACTGTTTTTT; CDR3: CASSFDDEKLFF